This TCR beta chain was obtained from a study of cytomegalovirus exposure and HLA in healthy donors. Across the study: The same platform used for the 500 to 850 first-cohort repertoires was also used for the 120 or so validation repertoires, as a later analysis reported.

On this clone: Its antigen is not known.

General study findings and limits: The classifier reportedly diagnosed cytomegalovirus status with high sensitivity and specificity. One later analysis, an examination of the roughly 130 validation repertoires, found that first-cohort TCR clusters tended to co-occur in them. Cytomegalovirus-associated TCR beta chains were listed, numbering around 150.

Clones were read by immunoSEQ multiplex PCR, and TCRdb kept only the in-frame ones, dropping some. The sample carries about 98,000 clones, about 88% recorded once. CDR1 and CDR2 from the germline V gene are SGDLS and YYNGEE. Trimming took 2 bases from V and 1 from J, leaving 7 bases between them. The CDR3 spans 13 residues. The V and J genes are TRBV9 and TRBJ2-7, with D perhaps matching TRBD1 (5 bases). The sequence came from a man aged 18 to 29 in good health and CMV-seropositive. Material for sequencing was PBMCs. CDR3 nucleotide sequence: TGTGCCAGCAGCGTCGACAGTTCCTACGAGCAGTACTTC. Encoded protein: CASSVDSSYEQYF.